This paragraph reports one T cell receptor beta chain. Its target is not known. The sample originates from a study of cytomegalovirus exposure and HLA in healthy donors. Study-wide context: Drawn from HLA-typed donors, roughly 87 million unique TCRs were held in an early data release. Study-wide findings and caveats: The authors listed 180 or so TCR beta chains as cytomegalovirus-associated. Earlier results showed most TCR beta V segments being productive about 87% or about 30% of the time. Cytomegalovirus status, reportedly, was diagnosed with high specificity and sensitivity by the classifier.

The PCR employed 60 Vbeta primers together with 13 Jbeta primers. Assay used: immunoSEQ multiplex PCR; TCRdb lists only in-frame clones, some missing. The data show 80,000 or so clones, about 79% seen once. V was clipped by 2 bases and J by 10 bases; unmatched bases: 15. The CDR3 totals 17 residues. Germline CDR1 reads SGHRS; CDR2 reads YFSETQ. The chain joins TRBV5-1 to TRBJ2-1; 10 nucleotides line up with TRBD2. The receptor's source is a woman aged 35 to 49 in good health and CMV-seronegative. The specimen was PBMCs. The CDR3 coding sequence is TGCGCCAGCAGCTTATCATCCGGGACTAGCGTCGGCGAGGAGCAGTTCTTC. Its protein is CASSLSSGTSVGEEQFF.